This TCR beta chain is drawn from a study of blood T cell repertoires in COVID-19. Clones were sequenced by immunoSEQ multiplex PCR, and TCRdb holds only the in-frame ones, with some missing. The sample lists 180,000 or so clones, over 75% occurring once. The germline V gene has CDR1 LNHNV and CDR2 YYDKDF (reference sequence). The CDR3 runs to 14 residues. V lost 4 bases to trimming and J lost 14 bases, with 21 bases between them. The sample was peripheral blood. J is TRBJ2-1 and V is TRBV15, with D tentatively TRBD2 (6 bases). This clonotype originated in a person aged 65 to 85 with COVID-19, enrolled during active disease. CDR3: CATSTSAGAWREFF. In nucleotides, the CDR3 is TGTGCCACCAGCACCTCGGCCGGGGCCTGGAGGGAGTTCTTC.